The 15 T cell receptor beta chains reported below all come from one sample, sequenced in a study of cytomegalovirus exposure and HLA in healthy donors. 13 Jbeta primers and 60 Vbeta primers were used for the PCR. Clones were sequenced by immunoSEQ multiplex PCR, and TCRdb holds only the in-frame ones, with some missing. The sample holds 140,000 to 150,000 clones, roughly 10% seen once. Sequenced sample: PBMCs. These receptors were taken from a man aged 50 or older in good health and CMV-seronegative.

This clone was seen only a few times. V is TRBV2 and J is TRBJ2-3; 7 bases are shared with TRBD2. CDR3 length: 13 residues. V trimming: 8 bases; J trimming: 5 bases; junction bases outside the gene matches: 7. The germline gives CDR1 SNHLY, CDR2 FYNNEI. This CDR3 is CASEFIAGDTQYF. CDR3 bases: TGTGCCAGCGAGTTCATAGCGGGAGATACGCAGTATTTT.

The rearrangement links TRBV18 to TRBJ1-1; TRBD1 matches at 9 bases. V lost 6 bases and J lost 0; bases outside the gene matches: 11. This CDR3 has 17 residues. Per the germline V gene, CDR1 is KGHSH and CDR2 is LQKENI. The CDR3 nucleotides read TGTGCCAGCTCCCTACAGGGGGCGGTATTCATGAACACTGAAGCTTTCTTT. Its translation: CASSLQGAVFMNTEAFF.

This clone was seen a few times. This chain joins TRBV27 and TRBJ2-7, with a weak D call TRBD2 (6 bases). V lost 3 bases and J lost 6, with 18 bases in between. This CDR3 has 15 amino acids. The V gene's germline CDR1 is MNHEY and CDR2 SMNVEV (reference sequence). For the CDR3, the DNA is TGTGCCAGCAGTTTCGGACGGACCGCGGGGCCCGAGCAGTACTTC. Translating gives CASSFGRTAGPEQYF.

This clone was observed a few times. CDR3 in amino acids: CASSGWDRSSNQPQHF. The CDR3, as DNA: TGTGCCAGCAGCGGTTGGGACAGGTCTAGCAATCAGCCCCAGCATTTT. V gene TRBV2 combines with J gene TRBJ1-5; 8 bases map to TRBD1. Germline assignment: CDR1 SNHLY and CDR2 FYNNEI. Losses at the gene ends were 6 bases for V and 0 bases for J; bases not matched to a gene: 7. The CDR3 sequence is 16 residues long.

The CDR3 DNA reads TGTGCCAGCACCGGACAGGTAGTCATCTTCGAGCAGTACTTC. It translates to CASTGQVVIFEQYF. V usage is TRBV6-1 and J usage is TRBJ2-7, with 7 bases that match TRBD1. CDR3 length: 14 amino acids. The V segment lost 7 bases and the J segment 6 bases; nucleotides outside the gene matches: 12. Germline CDR1 MNHNS, CDR2 SASEGT.

V gene TRBV30 combines with J gene TRBJ2-2; 7 nucleotides match TRBD1. J was trimmed by 0 bases and V by 5 bases; bases with no gene match: 3. Germline V gives CDR1 GTSNPN, CDR2 SVGIG (reference sequence). There are 14 residues in the CDR3. The CDR3 DNA reads as TGTGCCTGGCGAGGGACAGCGAACACCGGGGAGCTGTTTTTT. It codes for CAWRGTANTGELFF.

This clone turned up a few times. This chain uses TRBV7-9 with TRBJ2-3; 8 bases agree with TRBD1. V gave up 5 bases and J gave up 2 bases; unmatched junction bases: 6. The length of the CDR3 is 15 residues. The germline CDR1 and CDR2 sequences are SEHNR and FQNEAQ (reference sequence). The CDR3, as DNA: TGTGCCAGCAGCCTCAGGACAGGGCACACAGATACGCAGTATTTT. Protein: CASSLRTGHTDTQYF. The full variable domain, in which reference TRBV7-9 and TRBJ2-3 provide the parts outside the CDR3, is DTGVSQNPRHKITKRGQNVTFRCDPISEHNRLYWYRQTLGQGPEFLTYFQNEAQLEKSRLLSDRFSAERPKGSFSTLEIQRTEQGDSAMYLCASSLRTGHTDTQYFGPGTRLTVL.

This chain uses TRBV4-1 with TRBJ1-2; D perhaps matches TRBD1 (5 bases). Germline V gene sequence: CDR1 MGHRA, CDR2 YSYEKL. This CDR3 contains 15 residues. Trimming took off 0 bases at V and 6 bases at J, with 14 bases between the two ends. CDR3 coding DNA: TGCGCCAGCAGCCAAGATGCAGGGAATTTGCATGGCTACACCTTC. Encoded protein: CASSQDAGNLHGYTF.

The V gene is TRBV30, the J gene TRBJ1-5; D may be TRBD1 (5 bases). V lost 1 base and J 2 bases, leaving 6 bases between the germline ends. Germline assignment: CDR1 GTSNPN and CDR2 SVGIG (reference sequence). CDR3 length: 13 residues. This CDR3 is CAWSGGGNQPQHF. Here the CDR3 DNA reads TGTGCCTGGAGTGGGGGGGGCAATCAGCCCCAGCATTTT. Drawing the rest from reference TRBV30 and TRBJ1-5, the complete variable domain is SQTIHQWPATLVQPVGSPLSLECTVEGTSNPNLYWYRQAAGRGLQLLFYSVGIGQISSEVPQNLSASRPQDRQFILSSKKLLLSDSGFYLCAWSGGGNQPQHFGDGTRLSIL.

This rearrangement joins TRBV18 to TRBJ1-4; no reliable D call. The V and J ends lost 4 bases and 0 bases respectively, with 15 bases between them. The CDR3 is made up of 17 amino acids. Germline V gene sequence: CDR1 KGHSH, CDR2 LQKENI. The chain's CDR3 is CASSLYSSGATNEKLFF. The CDR3 DNA sequence: TGTGCCAGCTCACTCTACTCCTCGGGTGCAACTAATGAAAAACTGTTTTTT.

In regard to this clone: This CDR3 is also generated by other DNA sequences in the sample. V gene TRBV29-1 combines with J gene TRBJ1-1; 8 bases match TRBD1. J lost 4 bases, V lost 6 bases, and 7 bases had no gene match. The CDR3 runs to 13 residues. Per germline, CDR1 SQVTM and CDR2 ANQGSEA. The CDR3 loop reads CSVVIGQGTEAFF. The CDR3, as DNA: TGCAGCGTGGTCATTGGACAGGGCACTGAAGCTTTCTTT.

There are a few counts of this clone. As the CDR3 is not closed by the conserved phenylalanine or tryptophan, this likely results from a read error. The limits of the CDR3 on the DNA are not certain, so only TCRdb's listed CDR3 is given. The chain uses TRBV30 and TRBJ1-4. Germline assignment: CDR1 GTSNPN and CDR2 SVGIG (reference sequence). A total of 13 residues make up the CDR3, ends included. CDR3 protein: CAWRPRGTEKMFL.

This clone was counted a few times. The J gene is TRBJ2-6, the V gene TRBV4-1; weak D call: TRBD1 (6 bases). CDR1 is MGHRA and CDR2 is YSYEKL in the germline V gene. V dropped 2 bases and J dropped 2 bases, with 16 bases sitting between them. The CDR3 is 18 residues long. CDR3 DNA: TGCGCCAGCAGCCAAAATGTACCCGAGGGGGCTGGGGCCAACGTCCTGACTTTC. Protein: CASSQNVPEGAGANVLTF.

This clone has more than one count but fewer than ten. The gene calls are TRBV7-6 and TRBJ2-7; the match to TRBD2 covers 8 bases. This CDR3 region has 13 residues. CDR1 and CDR2 (germline): SGHVS, FNYEAQ. Trimming removed 4 bases from V and 6 bases from J; junction bases left unmatched: 5. The CDR3 region has the DNA TGTGCCAGCAGCTCGGGGGGGACTGGCGAGCAGTACTTC. Protein product: CASSSGGTGEQYF.

V is TRBV19 and J is TRBJ2-2, with 7 bases that match TRBD1. The CDR3 loop spans 16 amino acids. Per germline, CDR1 LNHDA and CDR2 SQIVND (reference sequence). J gave up 4 bases and V 8 bases, and 13 bases lay outside the gene matches. Here the CDR3 DNA reads TGTGCCAGTCTCCGGAGGACAGGATTGGGCACCGGGGAGCTGTTTTTT. Amino acid sequence: CASLRRTGLGTGELFF.